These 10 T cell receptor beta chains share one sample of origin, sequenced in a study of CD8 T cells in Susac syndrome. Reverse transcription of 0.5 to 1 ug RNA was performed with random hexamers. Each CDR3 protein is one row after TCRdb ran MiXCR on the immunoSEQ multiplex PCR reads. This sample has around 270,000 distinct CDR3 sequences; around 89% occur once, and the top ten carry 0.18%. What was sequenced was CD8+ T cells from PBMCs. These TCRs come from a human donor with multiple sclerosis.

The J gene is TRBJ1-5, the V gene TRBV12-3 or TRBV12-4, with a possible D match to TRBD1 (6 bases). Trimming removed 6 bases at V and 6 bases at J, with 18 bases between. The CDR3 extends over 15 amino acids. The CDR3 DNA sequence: TGTGCCAGCAGCATGACAGGTGTCTGGGGTCAGCCCCAGCATTTT. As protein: CASSMTGVWGQPQHF.

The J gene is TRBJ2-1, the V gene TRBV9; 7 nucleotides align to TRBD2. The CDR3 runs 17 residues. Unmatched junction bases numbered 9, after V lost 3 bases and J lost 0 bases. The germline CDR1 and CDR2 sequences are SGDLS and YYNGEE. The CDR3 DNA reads TGTGCCAGCAGCGGGGTCGGGGGGAGGAGCTCCTACAATGAGCAGTTCTTC. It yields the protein CASSGVGGRSSYNEQFF.

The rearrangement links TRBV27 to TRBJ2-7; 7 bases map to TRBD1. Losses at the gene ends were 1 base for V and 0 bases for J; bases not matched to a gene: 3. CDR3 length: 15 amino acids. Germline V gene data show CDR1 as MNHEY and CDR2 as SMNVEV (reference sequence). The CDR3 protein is CASSLYRDSSYEQYF. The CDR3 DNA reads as TGTGCCAGCAGTTTATACAGGGACAGCTCCTACGAGCAGTACTTC.

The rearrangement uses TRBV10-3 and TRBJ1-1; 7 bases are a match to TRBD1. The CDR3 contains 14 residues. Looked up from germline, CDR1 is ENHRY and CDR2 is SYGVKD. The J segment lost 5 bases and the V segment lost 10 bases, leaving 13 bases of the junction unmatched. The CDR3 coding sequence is TGTGCCACGAAGGGGGCGGTAGGGAAAACTGAAGCTTTCTTT. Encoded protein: CATKGAVGKTEAFF.

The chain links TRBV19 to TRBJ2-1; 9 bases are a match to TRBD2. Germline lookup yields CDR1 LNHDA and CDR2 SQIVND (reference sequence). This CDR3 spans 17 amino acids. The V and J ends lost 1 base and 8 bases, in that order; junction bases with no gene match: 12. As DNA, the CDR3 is TGTGCCAGTAGTATAGGCCCTGCGGGGGGGTCTGTCGATGAGCAGTTCTTC. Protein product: CASSIGPAGGSVDEQFF.

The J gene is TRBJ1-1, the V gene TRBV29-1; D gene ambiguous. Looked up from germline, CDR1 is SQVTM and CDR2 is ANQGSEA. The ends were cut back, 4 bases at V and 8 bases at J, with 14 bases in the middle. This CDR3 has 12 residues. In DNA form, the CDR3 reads TGCAGCGTTGGCGGCGGACCGCCCGAAGCTTTCTTT. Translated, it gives CSVGGGPPEAFF. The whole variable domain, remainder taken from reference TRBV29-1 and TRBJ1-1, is SAVISQKPSRDICQRGTSLTIQCQVDSQVTMMFWYRQQPGQSLTLIATANQGSEATYESGFVIDKFPISRPNLTFSTLTVSNMSPEDSSIYLCSVGGGPPEAFFGQGTRLTVV.

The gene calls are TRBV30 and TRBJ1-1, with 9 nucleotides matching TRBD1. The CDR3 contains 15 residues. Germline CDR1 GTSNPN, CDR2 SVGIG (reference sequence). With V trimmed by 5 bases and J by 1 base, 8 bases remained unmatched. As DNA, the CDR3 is TGTGCCTGGGGGACAGGGATTTTGGGGAACACTGAAGCTTTCTTT. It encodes CAWGTGILGNTEAFF. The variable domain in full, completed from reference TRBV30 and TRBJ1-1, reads SQTIHQWPATLVQPVGSPLSLECTVEGTSNPNLYWYRQAAGRGLQLLFYSVGIGQISSEVPQNLSASRPQDRQFILSSKKLLLSDSGFYLCAWGTGILGNTEAFFGQGTRLTVV.

CDR3 sequence: CASSIGSGSSYEQYF. The CDR3 DNA follows: TGTGCCAGTAGTATAGGGAGCGGGTCCTCCTACGAGCAGTACTTC. This chain connects TRBV19 to TRBJ2-7; TRBD2 is a possible D gene (6 bases). The ends were cut back, 1 base at V and 0 bases at J, with 10 bases in the middle. The CDR3 has 15 residues. Looked up from germline, CDR1 is LNHDA and CDR2 is SQIVND (reference sequence).

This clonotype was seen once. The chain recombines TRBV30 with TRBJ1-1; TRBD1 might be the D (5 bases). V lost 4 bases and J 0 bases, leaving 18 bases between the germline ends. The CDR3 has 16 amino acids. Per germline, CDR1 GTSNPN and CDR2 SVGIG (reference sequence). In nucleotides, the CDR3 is TGTGCCTGGACAGCGGGACCGAAAGTATTGAACACTGAAGCTTTCTTT. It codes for CAWTAGPKVLNTEAFF. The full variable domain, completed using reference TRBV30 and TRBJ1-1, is SQTIHQWPATLVQPVGSPLSLECTVEGTSNPNLYWYRQAAGRGLQLLFYSVGIGQISSEVPQNLSASRPQDRQFILSSKKLLLSDSGFYLCAWTAGPKVLNTEAFFGQGTRLTVV.

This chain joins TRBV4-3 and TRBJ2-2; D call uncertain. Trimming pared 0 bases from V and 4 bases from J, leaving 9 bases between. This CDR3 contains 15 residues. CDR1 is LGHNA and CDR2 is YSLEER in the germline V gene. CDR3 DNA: TGCGCCAGCAGCCAAGACCGGACCTTCACCGGGGAGCTGTTTTTT. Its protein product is CASSQDRTFTGELFF.